This T cell receptor (beta chain) originates from a study of low-dose radiotherapy and immunotherapy resistance in tumors. The germline gives CDR1 KGHSH, CDR2 LQKENI. The ends were cut back, 1 base at V and 5 bases at J, with 9 bases in the middle. The CDR3 runs 14 residues. Specified time point: after trial treatment. The treatment is: LDRT plus nivolumab, ipilimumab, low-dose cyclophosphamide and aspirin (RACIN trial). Alpha and beta chains were covered, as first-strand cDNA relied on TRAV- and TRBV-specific primers. TCR amplification used around 19 PCR cycles, a constant-region primer and a V-primer adapter. TCRdb recomputed calls from the reads with MiXCR, one row per CDR3 protein. The sample yields more than 50,000 distinct CDR3 sequences, about 25% seen once. This clonotype was seen many times.

The sample here was PBMCs, taken after low-dose radiotherapy plus immunotherapy. This sequence was found in a male donor with prostate cancer. This chain joins TRBV18 and TRBJ2-1, with D hard to call. The chain's CDR3 is CASSPQNLNNEQFF. As DNA, the CDR3 is TGTGCCAGCTCACCACAGAACCTCAACAATGAGCAGTTCTTC.